Shown below are 16 T cell receptor beta chains from a single sample sequenced in a study of T cell repertoires in cytomegalovirus infection. MiXCR was run by TCRdb on the reads, yielding one entry per CDR3 protein. The data hold some 600,000 distinct CDR3 sequences, with more than 20% observed a single time. Sequencing was performed on CD8+ T cells from PBMCs. The source is a human donor in good health (CMV status not recorded). Some clones in this sample may be carry-over from other donors' samples.

The chain is built from TRBV10-3 and TRBJ2-5; the match to TRBD1 covers 8 bases. With V trimmed by 9 bases and J by 4 bases, 10 bases remained unmatched. In germline, CDR1 is ENHRY, CDR2 SYGVKD. CDR3 length: 14 amino acids. The CDR3 sequence is CAIRDRKSGETQYF. The DNA for the CDR3 is TGTGCCATTAGGGACAGGAAGTCGGGAGAGACCCAGTACTTC.

This clonotype was found many times. V and J are TRBV29-1 and TRBJ1-1; D may be TRBD1 (5 bases). V was trimmed by 4 bases and J by 2 bases, leaving 17 bases between them. The CDR3 length is 15 residues. Germline lookup yields CDR1 SQVTM and CDR2 ANQGSEA. The CDR3 DNA reads as TGCAGCGTTGTTCACGGGGGGGGACTAAACACTGAAGCTTTCTTT. Protein: CSVVHGGGLNTEAFF.

Many counts were recorded for this clonotype. The chain is built from TRBV7-8 and TRBJ2-2; D might be TRBD2 (6 bases). Trimming left V 4 bases short and J 4 bases short, with 16 bases between. CDR3 length: 16 residues. Germline-derived CDR1 and CDR2 are SGHVS and FQNEAQ. For the CDR3, the DNA is TGTGCCAGCAGCTGGGGACTTCAACCCTTCACCGGGGAGCTGTTTTTT. It specifies CASSWGLQPFTGELFF. The full variable domain, in which reference TRBV7-8 and TRBJ2-2 provide the parts outside the CDR3, is GAGVSQSPRYKVAKRGQDVALRCDPISGHVSLFWYQQALGQGPEFLTYFQNEAQLDKSGLPSDRFFAERPEGSVSTLKIQRTQQEDSAVYLCASSWGLQPFTGELFFGEGSRLTVL.

This clonotype was picked up many times. The chain carries TRBV7-8 and TRBJ1-1, with D possibly TRBD1 on 5 matching bases. CDR3 length: 11 amino acids. Germline V gene sequence: CDR1 SGHVS, CDR2 FQNEAQ. V lost 4 bases and J lost 7, with 7 bases in between. The CDR3: CASSWQGEAFF. Written as DNA, the CDR3 is TGTGCCAGCAGCTGGCAGGGTGAAGCTTTCTTT.

This clonotype was recorded a few times. The J gene is TRBJ1-2, the V gene TRBV19, with no clear D. CDR1 is LNHDA and CDR2 is SQIVND in the germline V gene (reference sequence). The CDR3 contains 11 residues. Trimming removed 3 bases at V and 6 bases at J, with 5 bases between. This CDR3 reads CASSMSDGYTF. In DNA, the CDR3 is TGTGCCAGTAGTATGTCTGATGGCTACACCTTC.

This clonotype turned up a few times. The chain combines TRBV19 with TRBJ2-1, with D possibly matching TRBD1 (5 bases). Trimming stripped 8 bases from V and 1 base from J, with 18 bases between. Per germline, CDR1 LNHDA and CDR2 SQIVND (reference sequence). The CDR3 totals 16 residues. CDR3 protein: CASRDSRTRSYNEQFF. The CDR3 nucleotides read TGTGCCAGTCGAGACAGCCGAACAAGGTCCTACAATGAGCAGTTCTTC.

Comment on this clonotype: Possible read error: a much larger clone is one base away. The chain combines TRBV7-6 with TRBJ2-3, with 8 bases that match TRBD1. This CDR3 is 16 amino acids long. Germline loops: CDR1 SGHVS, CDR2 FNYEAQ. CDR3 amino acids: CASSGRGRGLPDTLYF. Written as DNA, the CDR3 is TGTGCCAGCAGCGGACGGGGCAGGGGGCTTCCAGATACGCTGTATTTT.

This clonotype was detected a few times. The chain is built from TRBV9 and TRBJ2-2; a weak D match, TRBD1 (6 bases). Germline V lookup: CDR1 SGDLS, CDR2 YYNGEE. This CDR3 has 16 amino acids. V lost 0 bases and J lost 1, with 10 bases in between. CDR3 protein: CASSVGGLKNTGELFF. The CDR3 bases are TGTGCCAGCAGCGTAGGGGGGCTTAAGAACACCGGGGAGCTGTTTTTT.

Note on this clonotype: A read error may be the cause here, since a much bigger clone is one base away. V usage is TRBV7-3 and J usage is TRBJ2-2, with 10 positions matching TRBD1. The V gene's germline CDR1 is SGHTA and CDR2 FQGTGA. This CDR3 is 16 amino acids long. CDR3 in DNA: TGTGGCAGCAGCCCAGGACAGGGGGGCGACACCGGGGAGCTGTTTTTT. Protein sequence: CGSSPGQGGDTGELFF.

This clonotype appeared a few times. The chain uses TRBV2 and TRBJ1-1; 8 nucleotides line up with TRBD1. This CDR3 spans 13 amino acids. CDR1 is SNHLY, CDR2 FYNNEI, per germline. J gave up 5 bases and V 5 bases, and 4 bases lay outside the gene matches. The CDR3 region is CASSTGQGTEAFF. CDR3 in DNA: TGTGCCAGCAGTACAGGACAGGGTACTGAAGCTTTCTTT. The entire variable domain, with the rest obtained from reference TRBV2 and TRBJ1-1, is as follows: EPEVTQTPSHQVTQMGQEVILRCVPISNHLYFYWYRQILGQKVEFLVSFYNNEISEKSEIFDDQFSVERPDGSNFTLKIRSTKLEDSAMYFCASSTGQGTEAFFGQGTRLTVV.

This clonotype was seen at least ten times. This chain links TRBV7-2 with TRBJ2-1, with 8 bases that match TRBD2. V shed 3 bases and J 3 bases; nucleotides not matched to a gene: 7. Germline V gene lookup returns CDR1 SGHTA and CDR2 FQGNSA. The CDR3 loop spans 16 amino acids. The CDR3 DNA sequence: TGTGCCAGCAGCTTCCTCGGCGGGGGGAACTACAATGAGCAGTTCTTC. As protein: CASSFLGGGNYNEQFF. Full variable domain (remainder filled in from reference TRBV7-2 and TRBJ2-1): GAGVSQSPSNKVTEKGKDVELRCDPISGHTALYWYRQSLGQGLEFLIYFQGNSAPDKSGLPSDRFSAERTGGSVSTLTIQRTQQEDSAVYLCASSFLGGGNYNEQFFGPGTRLTVL.

Points on this clonotype: A read error may be the cause here, since a much bigger clone is one base away. The chain couples TRBV12-3 or TRBV12-4 to TRBJ1-2; the match to TRBD1 covers 10 bases. The CDR3 is 16 amino acids. CDR3 DNA sequence: TGTGCCAACAGTCCAGTTTCGGTGGACAGGGGGGGTGGCTACACCTTC. It translates to CANSPVSVDRGGGYTF.

This clonotype appeared a single time. A much larger clone differs from this one at a single base, so this may be a read error. The chain joins TRBV7-2 to TRBJ1-5; D ambiguous. V lost 5 bases and J lost 7, with 18 bases in between. Looked up from germline, CDR1 is SGHTA and CDR2 is FQGNSA. This CDR3 region has 15 residues. The CDR3 loop is CASSATRGSDQPQHF. The CDR3, as DNA: TGTGCCAGCAGCGCCACCCGGGGAAGCGACCAGCCCCAGCATTTT.

The V call is TRBV19, the J call TRBJ2-1, with 9 bases identical to TRBD1. Trimming took 6 bases from V and 7 from J; bases not matched to a gene: 4. Germline V gene lookup returns CDR1 LNHDA and CDR2 SQIVND (reference sequence). This CDR3 has 13 amino acids. CDR3 nucleotides: TGTGCCAGTAGCGCCGGGACAGGGAATGAGCAGTTCTTC. This gives the protein CASSAGTGNEQFF.

This clonotype appeared many times. This chain uses TRBV7-9 with TRBJ2-2, with D uncertain. The V gene's germline CDR1 is SEHNR and CDR2 FQNEAQ (reference sequence). Trimming pared 6 bases from V and 2 bases from J, leaving 10 bases between. This CDR3 comprises 14 residues. CDR3 DNA: TGTGCCAGCAGATCGGACCCCAACACCGGGGAGCTGTTTTTT. Its protein is CASRSDPNTGELFF.

This clonotype has more than one count but fewer than ten. This chain joins TRBV7-9 and TRBJ1-5; TRBD1 aligns across 8 bases. The CDR3 extends over 14 amino acids. The germline CDR1 and CDR2 sequences are SEHNR and FQNEAQ (reference sequence). Unmatched junction bases numbered 4, after V lost 5 bases and J lost 4 bases. This chain's CDR3 is CASSPQGANQPQHF. CDR3 DNA sequence: TGTGCCAGCAGCCCCCAGGGGGCAAATCAGCCCCAGCATTTT.